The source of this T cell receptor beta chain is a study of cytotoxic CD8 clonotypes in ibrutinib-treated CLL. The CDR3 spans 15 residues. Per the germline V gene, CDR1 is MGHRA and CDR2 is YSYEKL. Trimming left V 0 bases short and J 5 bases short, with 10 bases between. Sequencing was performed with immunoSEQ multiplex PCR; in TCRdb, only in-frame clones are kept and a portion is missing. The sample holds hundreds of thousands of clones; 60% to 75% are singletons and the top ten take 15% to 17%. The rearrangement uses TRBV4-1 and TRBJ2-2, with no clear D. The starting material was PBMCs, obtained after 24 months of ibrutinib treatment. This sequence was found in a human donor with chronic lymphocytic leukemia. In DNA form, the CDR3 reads TGCGCCAGCAGCCAAGAAGTGATTGGGACCGGGGAGCTGTTTTTT. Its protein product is CASSQEVIGTGELFF.